The 18 T cell receptor beta chains below come from one sample, sequenced in a study of cytomegalovirus exposure and HLA in healthy donors. The PCR employed 60 Vbeta primers together with 13 Jbeta primers. The repertoire was sequenced with immunoSEQ multiplex PCR; TCRdb's copy has only in-frame clones and lacks some. The sample has 150,000 to 200,000 clones, nearly 70% seen once. Sequencing input: PBMCs. The receptor set was obtained from a man aged 25 to 40 in good health and CMV-seropositive.

This chain connects TRBV28 to TRBJ1-4, with D tentatively TRBD1 (5 bases). Germline CDR1 reads MDHEN; CDR2 reads SYDVKM. Trimming took 5 bases from V and 8 from J, leaving 9 bases between them. This CDR3 has 12 amino acids. The chain's CDR3 is CASSQGWEKLFF. DNA of the CDR3: TGTGCCAGCAGTCAGGGTTGGGAAAAACTGTTTTTT. The complete variable domain, with remaining parts taken from reference TRBV28 and TRBJ1-4, reads DVKVTQSSRYLVKRTGEKVFLECVQDMDHENMFWYRQDPGLGLRLIYFSYDVKMKEKGDIPEGYSVSREKKERFSLILESASTNQTSMYLCASSQGWEKLFFGSGTQLSVL.

As regards this clone: Germline is not matched at one junction end, which may reflect a read error. The chain's CDR3 is CASSLTSGPEQFF. Written as DNA, the CDR3 is TGTGCCAGCAGCCTAACTAGCGGACCCGAGCAGTTCTTC. The J gene is TRBJ2-1, the V gene TRBV7-3, with 8 bases lining up with TRBD2. This CDR3 spans 13 amino acids. Germline V gene data show CDR1 as SGHTA and CDR2 as FQGTGA.

The CDR3 DNA reads TGTGCCAGCAGCTTAGCGGGACTAGCGGGTTACGAGCAGTACTTC. Protein product: CASSLAGLAGYEQYF. The chain has TRBV7-9 and TRBJ2-7; 12 bases agree with TRBD2. Germline V gives CDR1 SEHNR, CDR2 FQNEAQ (reference sequence). Trimming cost V 0 bases and J 4 bases; bases outside gene matches: 1. The CDR3 consists of 15 residues.

Of note for this clone: Other DNA sequences in the sample encode the same CDR3. The chain is built from TRBV6-5 and TRBJ2-5; D gene unclear. The CDR3 totals 12 residues. The germline V and J ends were trimmed by 2 bases and 4 bases, with 5 bases remaining between them. Per germline, CDR1 MNHEY and CDR2 SVGAGI. Here the CDR3 reads CASSYPGETQYF. The CDR3 DNA follows: TGTGCCAGCAGTTACCCGGGAGAGACCCAGTACTTC.

This clone showed up just once. V and J are TRBV27 and TRBJ1-1; 9 positions match TRBD1. V shed 5 bases, J shed 2 bases, and the junction held 3 bases outside the gene matches. Per the germline V gene, CDR1 is MNHEY and CDR2 is SMNVEV (reference sequence). The CDR3 runs to 14 residues. CDR3 protein: CASSGQGSNTEAFF. DNA for the CDR3: TGTGCCAGCAGTGGACAGGGGTCTAACACTGAAGCTTTCTTT.

This clone appeared a few times. This chain uses TRBV4-2 with TRBJ2-7, with 7 bases that match TRBD2. Germline V gives CDR1 LGHNA, CDR2 YNFKEQ. After removal of 6 bases from V and 3 bases from J, the junction contained 5 bases not matched to a gene. The CDR3 spans 13 residues. CDR3 residues: CASSRDYLYEQYF. CDR3 nucleotides: TGTGCCAGCAGTCGGGACTACCTCTACGAGCAGTACTTC.

Only a few counts were recorded for this clone. The chain links TRBV7-8 to TRBJ1-4; 9 bases are shared with TRBD1. Germline-derived CDR1 and CDR2 are SGHVS and FQNEAQ. This CDR3 region has 15 residues. J gave up 8 bases and V 0 bases, and 4 bases lay outside the gene matches. The CDR3 bases are TGTGCCAGCAGCTTAGCCTTGACAGGGGGGGAAAAACTGTTTTTT. Encoded protein: CASSLALTGGEKLFF.

The chain employs TRBV12-5 and TRBJ1-6, with D maybe TRBD1 (5 bases). CDR3 length: 12 amino acids. V lost 3 bases and J lost 8, with 5 bases in between. Germline CDR1 reads LGHNT; CDR2 reads FRNRAP. The CDR3 sequence: CASGLGDSPLHF. The CDR3, as DNA: TGTGCTAGTGGTTTAGGGGATTCACCCCTCCACTTT.

This clone was seen more than once but under ten times. The chain employs TRBV25-1 and TRBJ1-1; D unclear. CDR1 is MGHDK, CDR2 SYGVNS, per germline. The CDR3 runs 14 residues. Deletions cut 3 bases from V and 2 bases from J, with 10 bases between. The CDR3 protein is CASSDGPTNTEAFF. CDR3 coding DNA: TGTGCCAGCAGTGATGGGCCGACAAACACTGAAGCTTTCTTT.

CDR3 DNA: TGTGCCAGCAGTTTAGGGCAGAACAATGAGCAGTTCTTC. It yields the protein CASSLGQNNEQFF. This chain connects TRBV27 to TRBJ2-1; no firm D call. Germline loops: CDR1 MNHEY, CDR2 SMNVEV (reference sequence). V was pared by 2 bases and J by 5 bases, with 7 bases between. The CDR3 length is 13 residues.

The genes are TRBV13 and TRBJ2-7; 7 positions match TRBD1. CDR3 length: 16 residues. The trim removed 5 bases at V and 0 bases at J, leaving 10 bases unmatched. In germline, CDR1 is PRHDT, CDR2 FYEKMQ (reference sequence). CDR3 bases: TGTGCCAGCAGCCTATGGCTAGGGACAGACTCCTACGAGCAGTACTTC. It encodes CASSLWLGTDSYEQYF.

The sample holds a few counts of this clone. The rearrangement uses TRBV19 and TRBJ1-4; TRBD1 might be the D (6 bases). V shed 11 bases and J shed 8 bases, with 15 bases lying between them. Germline V gene sequence: CDR1 LNHDA, CDR2 SQIVND (reference sequence). The CDR3 is made up of 12 amino acids. CDR3 coding DNA: TGTGCCTCAAACAGGGTGGGGGAAAAACTGTTTTTT. The encoded protein is CASNRVGEKLFF. The full variable domain, rest sourced from reference TRBV19 and TRBJ1-4, is DGGITQSPKYLFRKEGQNVTLSCEQNLNHDAMYWYRQDPGQGLRLIYYSQIVNDFQKGDIAEGYSVSREKKESFPLTVTSAQKNPTAFYLCASNRVGEKLFFGSGTQLSVL.

This clone has a handful of counts. This chain joins TRBV6-1 and TRBJ1-5; the match to TRBD1 covers 7 bases. Germline-derived CDR1 and CDR2 are MNHNS and SASEGT. The CDR3 has 15 amino acids. With 6 bases clipped from V and 3 bases from J, the junction kept 8 bases outside the gene matches. This chain's CDR3 is CASRGPTGYNQPQHF. The CDR3 DNA sequence: TGTGCCAGCAGGGGACCGACAGGGTACAATCAGCCCCAGCATTTT.

V usage is TRBV27 and J usage is TRBJ1-1; unclear D gene. V gave up 5 bases and J gave up 3 bases, with 10 bases separating them. Germline loops: CDR1 MNHEY, CDR2 SMNVEV (reference sequence). The CDR3 runs to 13 residues. CDR3 sequence reads: CASSRGPDTEAFF. In DNA, the CDR3 is TGTGCCAGCAGTCGCGGGCCGGACACTGAAGCTTTCTTT.

This clone was counted a single time. The genes are TRBV5-1 and TRBJ2-7; maybe TRBD1 (5 bases). Germline CDR1 and CDR2: SGHRS and YFSETQ. The V end lost 4 bases, the J end lost 5 bases, and 19 bases lay between the germline ends. The CDR3 runs to 15 residues. For the CDR3, the DNA is TGCGCCAGCAGCCCAAGGCCCCCAGGGCCGGACGAGCAGTACTTC. Amino acid sequence: CASSPRPPGPDEQYF.

This chain joins TRBV4-1 and TRBJ1-5; no clear D. The V end was cut by 0 bases, the J end by 2 bases, with 8 bases between. CDR1 and CDR2 from the germline V gene are MGHRA and YSYEKL. CDR3 length: 15 residues. The CDR3 DNA reads TGCGCCAGCAGCCAAGATTCCCAGGGCAATCAGCCCCAGCATTTT. It yields the protein CASSQDSQGNQPQHF.

The V call is TRBV11-2, the J call TRBJ1-1; unclear D gene. Germline V gene data show CDR1 as SGHAT and CDR2 as FQNNGV. The CDR3 is 12 amino acids. The V end was cut by 5 bases, the J end by 5 bases, with 9 bases between. The CDR3 sequence: CASSLKLTEAFF. CDR3 coding DNA: TGTGCCAGCAGCCTCAAACTAACTGAAGCTTTCTTT.

The chain joins TRBV15 to TRBJ2-5; 8 bases line up with TRBD1. The V gene's germline CDR1 is LNHNV and CDR2 YYDKDF (reference sequence). The CDR3 runs to 17 residues. With 0 bases clipped from V and 4 bases from J, the junction kept 10 bases outside the gene matches. The CDR3 nucleotides read TGTGCCACCAGCAGAGATTCCCCCGGACAGGGCGGAGAGACCCAGTACTTC. Protein product: CATSRDSPGQGGETQYF.